Listed here is a single T cell receptor beta chain. Assay: immunoSEQ multiplex PCR; the TCRdb copy retains only in-frame clones and omits some. The profile shows about 220,000 clones, just over 85% of them singletons. The sample is drawn from a study of cytomegalovirus exposure and HLA in healthy donors. CDR3 length: 13 residues. The germline gives CDR1 GTSNPN, CDR2 SVGIG (reference sequence). V lost 2 bases to trimming and J lost 4 bases, with 11 bases between them. This TCR was recovered from a woman younger than 30 in good health and CMV-seronegative. The J gene is TRBJ1-1, the V gene TRBV30; TRBD1 is a possible D gene (5 bases). The sample consisted of PBMCs. The CDR3 region is CAWSRGGATEAFF. The CDR3 nucleotides are TGTGCCTGGAGTAGAGGTGGGGCCACTGAAGCTTTCTTT.